This T cell receptor (beta chain) was sequenced for a study of blood T cell repertoires in COVID-19. Study-level background: Material from acute and convalescent COVID-19 was sourced from the United States, Italy and Spain. In each case, the material was cDNA or gDNA derived from T cells, B-cell-depleted T cells, or PBMCs.

The authors' processing: Estimated nucleated cell counts came from reference gene primer amplification. Sequenced by immunoSEQ multiplex PCR; TCRdb stores in-frame clones only, minus some. The DNA gave D and trimming, while V, J and clone size come from that table. This table holds over 70,000 clones, 80% found once. V lost 4 bases, J lost 5 bases, and 8 bases stayed unmatched. This CDR3 has 14 amino acids. The germline gives CDR1 SGHDT, CDR2 YYEEEE. The sequenced material came from peripheral blood. This sequence joins TRBV5-6 and TRBJ2-5, with 7 bases lining up with TRBD1. This sequence originates from a woman of 80 years or more with acute or convalescent COVID-19. The CDR3 nucleotides read TGTGCCAGCAGCCGCAGGGGGTCTAGGGAGACCCAGTACTTC. Translation: CASSRRGSRETQYF.